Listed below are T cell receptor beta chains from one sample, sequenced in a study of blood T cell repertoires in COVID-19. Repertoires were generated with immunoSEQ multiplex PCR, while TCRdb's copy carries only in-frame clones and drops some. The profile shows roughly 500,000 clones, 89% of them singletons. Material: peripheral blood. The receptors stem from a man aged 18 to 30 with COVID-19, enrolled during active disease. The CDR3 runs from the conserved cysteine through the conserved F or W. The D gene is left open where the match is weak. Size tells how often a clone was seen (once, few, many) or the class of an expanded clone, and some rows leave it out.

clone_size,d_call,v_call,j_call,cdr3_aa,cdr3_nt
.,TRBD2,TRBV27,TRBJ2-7,CASSPAGAYEQYF,TGTGCCAGCAGTCCAGCGGGGGCCTACGAGCAGTACTTC
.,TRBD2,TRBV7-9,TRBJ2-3,CASSWASGSVADTQYF,TGTGCCAGCAGCTGGGCTAGCGGGAGTGTCGCAGATACGCAGTATTTT
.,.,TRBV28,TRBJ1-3,CASSFHSSGNTIYF,TGTGCCAGCAGTTTCCATTCCTCTGGAAACACCATATATTTT
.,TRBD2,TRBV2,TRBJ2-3,CASSEPSGFTDTQYF,TGTGCCAGCAGTGAACCTAGCGGGTTCACAGATACGCAGTATTTT
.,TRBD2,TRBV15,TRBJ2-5,CATSRGDIAGTPGETQYF,TGTGCCACCAGCAGAGGAGATATAGCGGGGACGCCGGGGGAGACCCAGTACTTC
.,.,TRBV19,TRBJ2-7,CASSTQGNYEQYF,TGTGCCAGTTCCACCCAGGGCAACTACGAGCAGTACTTC
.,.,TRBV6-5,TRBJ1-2,CASSTRNYGYTF,TGTGCCAGCAGCACACGAAACTATGGCTACACCTTC
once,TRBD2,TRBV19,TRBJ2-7,CASSRNRGVGEQYF,TGTGCCAGTAGCAGAAACCGGGGGGTGGGCGAGCAGTACTTC
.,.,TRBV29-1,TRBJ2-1,CSVGGEFF,TGCAGCGTTGGGGGGGAGTTCTTC
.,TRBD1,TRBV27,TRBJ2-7,CASSPLDRGLTYEQYF,TGTGCCAGCAGTCCCCTAGACAGGGGGCTGACCTACGAGCAGTACTTC
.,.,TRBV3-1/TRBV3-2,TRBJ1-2,CASSLSRGRWYGYTF,TGTGCCAGCAGCCTATCCCGGGGTCGGTGGTATGGCTACACCTTC
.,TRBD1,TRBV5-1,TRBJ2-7,CASSGEQGPRSYEQYF,TGCGCCAGCAGCGGAGAACAGGGGCCCCGCTCCTACGAGCAGTACTTC
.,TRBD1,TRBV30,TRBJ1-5,CAWSSGGEQPQHF,TGTGCCTGGAGTTCAGGGGGCGAGCAGCCCCAGCATTTT
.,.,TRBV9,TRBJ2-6,CASSPGDSGANVLTF,TGTGCCAGCAGCCCAGGGGACTCTGGGGCCAACGTCCTGACTTTC
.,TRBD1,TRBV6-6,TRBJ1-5,CASSPGQASNQPQHF,TGTGCCAGCAGTCCAGGACAGGCGAGCAATCAGCCCCAGCATTTT
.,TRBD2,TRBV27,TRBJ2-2,CASSPAAGTNTGELFF,TGTGCCAGCAGTCCGGCAGCGGGGACGAACACCGGGGAGCTGTTTTTT
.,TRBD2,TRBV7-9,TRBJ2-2,CASSFVRPSSGRTGELFF,TGTGCCAGCAGCTTCGTCCGGCCCTCTAGCGGGAGAACCGGGGAGCTGTTTTTT
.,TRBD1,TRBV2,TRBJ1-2,CASISSGQGYGYTF,TGTGCCAGCATATCCTCTGGACAGGGCTATGGCTACACCTTC
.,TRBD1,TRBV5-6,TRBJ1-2,CASSLKQGRRGYTF,TGTGCCAGCAGCTTGAAACAGGGGAGGAGGGGCTACACCTTC
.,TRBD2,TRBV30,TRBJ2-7,CAWSVRLGGYEQYF,TGTGCCTGGAGTGTAAGGTTGGGGGGGTACGAGCAGTACTTC
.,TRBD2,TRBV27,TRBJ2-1,CASAPGTTNEQFF,TGTGCCAGCGCCCCCGGGACTACCAATGAGCAGTTCTTC
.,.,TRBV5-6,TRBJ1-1,CASSFDSFGTEAFF,TGTGCCAGCAGCTTTGACAGTTTTGGGACTGAAGCTTTCTTT
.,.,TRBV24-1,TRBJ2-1,CATSRKLAFNEQFF,TGTGCCACCAGTCGCAAACTAGCTTTCAATGAGCAGTTCTTC
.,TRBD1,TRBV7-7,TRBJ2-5,CASSSIETGWEETQYF,TGTGCTAGCAGCTCCATTGAGACAGGGTGGGAAGAGACCCAGTACTTC
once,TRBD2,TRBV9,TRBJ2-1,CASSVGNLAAYNEQFF,TGTGCCAGCAGCGTAGGTAATCTAGCGGCTTACAATGAGCAGTTCTTC
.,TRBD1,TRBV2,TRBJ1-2,CASSLFTGGSGYTF,TGTGCCAGCAGTCTCTTTACAGGGGGTTCTGGCTACACCTTC
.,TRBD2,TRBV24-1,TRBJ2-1,CATSETPPGTSGLSSYNEQFF,TGTGCCACCAGTGAGACCCCCCCGGGGACTAGCGGGTTGAGCTCCTACAATGAGCAGTTCTTC
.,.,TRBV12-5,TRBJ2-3,CASGLTSSRLTDTQYF,TGTGCTAGTGGTCTTACTAGCTCTCGCCTAACAGATACGCAGTATTTT
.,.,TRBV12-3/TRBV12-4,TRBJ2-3,CASSFSRGSQYF,TGTGCCAGCAGTTTTAGTCGAGGATCGCAGTATTTT
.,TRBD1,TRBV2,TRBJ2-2,CASRETGFPGELFF,TGTGCCAGCAGGGAGACAGGGTTCCCCGGGGAGCTGTTTTTT
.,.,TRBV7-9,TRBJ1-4,CASSPRGFNEKLFF,TGTGCCAGCAGTCCTAGGGGATTTAACGAAAAACTGTTTTTT
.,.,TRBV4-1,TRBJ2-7,CASSLNPGVGYEQYF,TGCGCCAGCAGCTTAAACCCAGGGGTGGGCTACGAGCAGTACTTC
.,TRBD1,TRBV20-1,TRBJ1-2,CSASSGQGPAGGYTF,TGCAGTGCTAGTAGTGGACAGGGCCCGGCGGGGGGCTACACCTTC
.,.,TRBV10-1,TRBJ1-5,CGRVEKGDLYSNQPQHF,TGCGGCCGAGTTGAAAAGGGGGATTTATATAGCAATCAGCCCCAGCATTTT
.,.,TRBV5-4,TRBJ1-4,CASSFEGDEEKLFF,TGTGCCAGCAGCTTTGAGGGGGATGAGGAAAAACTGTTTTTT
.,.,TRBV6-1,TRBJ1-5,CASSAYGGARGQPQHF,TGTGCCAGCAGTGCCTACGGGGGGGCGAGGGGTCAGCCCCAGCATTTT
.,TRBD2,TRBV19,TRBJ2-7,CASSPSSGAYEQYF,TGTGCCAGTAGTCCGTCTAGCGGCGCCTACGAGCAGTACTTC
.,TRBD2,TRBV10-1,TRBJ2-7,CASRDTSGRSYF,TGCGCCAGCAGGGATACTAGCGGGAGGTCTTACTTC
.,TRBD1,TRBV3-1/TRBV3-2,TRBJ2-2,CASSQGNRGKMELFF,TGTGCCAGCAGCCAAGGGAACAGGGGGAAGATGGAGCTGTTTTTT
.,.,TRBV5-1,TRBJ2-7,CASSQYYEQYF,TGCGCCAGCAGCCAGTACTACGAGCAGTACTTC
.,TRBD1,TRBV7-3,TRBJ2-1,CASSFRDSPSSYNEQFF,TGTGCCAGCAGCTTTCGGGACAGCCCGAGCTCCTACAATGAGCAGTTCTTC
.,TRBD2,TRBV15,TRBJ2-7,CATRDGSGLPQPYEQYF,TGTGCCACCAGGGACGGCTCGGGACTACCCCAACCCTACGAGCAGTACTTC
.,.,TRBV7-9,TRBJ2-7,CASSHGGLSYEQYF,TGTGCCAGCAGCCACGGAGGCCTCTCCTACGAGCAGTACTTC
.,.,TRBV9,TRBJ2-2,CASSVPPDGENTGELFF,TGTGCCAGCAGCGTCCCTCCAGACGGGGAAAACACCGGGGAGCTGTTTTTT
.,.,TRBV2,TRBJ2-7,CASSTSGIGYEQYF,TGTGCCAGCAGTACCTCGGGAATCGGCTACGAGCAGTACTTC
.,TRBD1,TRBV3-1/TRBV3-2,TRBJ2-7,CASSPTGTGLIEQYF,TGTGCCAGCAGCCCTACCGGGACAGGGTTGATCGAGCAGTACTTC
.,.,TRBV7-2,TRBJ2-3,CASSVTPKGLTQYF,TGTGCCAGCAGCGTAACCCCCAAGGGGTTGACGCAGTATTTT